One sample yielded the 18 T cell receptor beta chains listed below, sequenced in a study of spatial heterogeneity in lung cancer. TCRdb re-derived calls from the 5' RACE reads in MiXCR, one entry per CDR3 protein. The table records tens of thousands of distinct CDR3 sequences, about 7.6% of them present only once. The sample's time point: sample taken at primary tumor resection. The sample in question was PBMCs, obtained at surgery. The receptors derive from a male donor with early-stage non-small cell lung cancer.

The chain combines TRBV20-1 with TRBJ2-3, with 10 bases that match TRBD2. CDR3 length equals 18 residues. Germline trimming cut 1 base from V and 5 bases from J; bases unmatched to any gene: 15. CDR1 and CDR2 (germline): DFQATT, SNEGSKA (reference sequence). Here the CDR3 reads CSARGGGLAKFLVDTQYF. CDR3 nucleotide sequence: TGCAGTGCTAGAGGCGGGGGACTAGCGAAATTTTTGGTAGATACGCAGTATTTT.

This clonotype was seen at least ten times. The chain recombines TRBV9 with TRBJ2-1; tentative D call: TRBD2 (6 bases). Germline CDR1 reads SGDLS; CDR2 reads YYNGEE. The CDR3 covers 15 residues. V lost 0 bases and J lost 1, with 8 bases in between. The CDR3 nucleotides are TGTGCCAGCAGCGTAGACGGGAGATCCTACAATGAGCAGTTCTTC. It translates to CASSVDGRSYNEQFF.

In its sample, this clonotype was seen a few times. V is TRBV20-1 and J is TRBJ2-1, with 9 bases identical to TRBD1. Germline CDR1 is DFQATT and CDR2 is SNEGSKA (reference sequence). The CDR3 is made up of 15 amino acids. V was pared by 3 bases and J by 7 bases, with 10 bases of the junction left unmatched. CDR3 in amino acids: CSASPRTGVWNEQFF. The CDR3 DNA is TGCAGTGCTAGTCCTAGGACAGGGGTTTGGAATGAGCAGTTCTTC.

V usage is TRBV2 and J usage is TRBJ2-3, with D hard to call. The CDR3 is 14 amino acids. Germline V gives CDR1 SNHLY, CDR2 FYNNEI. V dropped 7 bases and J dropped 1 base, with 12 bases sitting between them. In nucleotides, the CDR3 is TGTGCCAGCACCATCACCCAGGGCACAGATACGCAGTATTTT. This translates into CASTITQGTDTQYF.

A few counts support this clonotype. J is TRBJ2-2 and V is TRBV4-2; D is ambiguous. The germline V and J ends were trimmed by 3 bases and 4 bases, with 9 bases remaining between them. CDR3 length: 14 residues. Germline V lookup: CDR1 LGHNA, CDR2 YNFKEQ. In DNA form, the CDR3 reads TGTGCCAGCAGCCAGGTCCATGGCACCGGGGAGCTGTTTTTT. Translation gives CASSQVHGTGELFF.

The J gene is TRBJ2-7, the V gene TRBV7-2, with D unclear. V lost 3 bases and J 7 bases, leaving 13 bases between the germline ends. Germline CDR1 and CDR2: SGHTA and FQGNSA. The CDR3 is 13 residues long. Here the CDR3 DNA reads TGTGCCAGCAGCTTGGGGTCAGGAGCGGAGCAGTACTTC. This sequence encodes CASSLGSGAEQYF.

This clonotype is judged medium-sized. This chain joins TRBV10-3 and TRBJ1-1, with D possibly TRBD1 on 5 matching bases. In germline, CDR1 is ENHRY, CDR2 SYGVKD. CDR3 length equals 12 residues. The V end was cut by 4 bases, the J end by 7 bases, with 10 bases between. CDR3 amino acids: CAISAGHNEAFF. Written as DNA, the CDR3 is TGTGCCATCAGTGCGGGGCACAATGAAGCTTTCTTT.

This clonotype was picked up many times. CDR3 in amino acids: CASSPFDRAPYNEQFF. The CDR3 DNA sequence: TGTGCCAGCAGCCCCTTTGACAGGGCCCCCTACAATGAGCAGTTCTTC. The chain links TRBV9 to TRBJ2-1, with TRBD1 matching 7 bases. The junction had 9 bases not matched to a gene; V was cut back by 4 bases and J by 2 bases. CDR1 SGDLS and CDR2 YYNGEE come from the germline V gene. This CDR3 contains 16 residues. The complete variable domain, with remaining parts taken from reference TRBV9 and TRBJ2-1, reads DSGVTQTPKHLITATGQRVTLRCSPRSGDLSVYWYQQSLDQGLQFLIQYYNGEERAKGNILERFSAQQFPDLHSELNLSSLELGDSALYFCASSPFDRAPYNEQFFGPGTRLTVL.

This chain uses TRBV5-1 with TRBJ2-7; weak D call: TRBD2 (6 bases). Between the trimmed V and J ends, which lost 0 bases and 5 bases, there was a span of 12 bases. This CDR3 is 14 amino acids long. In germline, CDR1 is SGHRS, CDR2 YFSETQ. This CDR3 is CASSLAGGSHEQYF. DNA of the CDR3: TGCGCCAGCAGCTTGGCCGGGGGAAGCCACGAGCAGTACTTC.

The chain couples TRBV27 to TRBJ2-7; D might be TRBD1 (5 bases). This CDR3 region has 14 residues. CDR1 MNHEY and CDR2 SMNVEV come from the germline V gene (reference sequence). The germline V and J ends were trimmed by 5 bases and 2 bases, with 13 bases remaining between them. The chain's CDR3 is CASSTFRGAYEQYF. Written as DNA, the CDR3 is TGTGCCAGCAGTACGTTTAGGGGCGCCTACGAGCAGTACTTC.

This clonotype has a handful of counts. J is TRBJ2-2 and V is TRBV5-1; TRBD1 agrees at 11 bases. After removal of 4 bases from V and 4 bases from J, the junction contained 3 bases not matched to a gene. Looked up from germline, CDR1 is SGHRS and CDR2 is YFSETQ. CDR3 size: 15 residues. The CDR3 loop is CASSPDRGLTGELFF. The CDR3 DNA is TGCGCCAGCAGCCCGGACAGGGGGCTCACCGGGGAGCTGTTTTTT. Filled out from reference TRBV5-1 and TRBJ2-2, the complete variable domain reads KAGVTQTPRYLIKTRGQQVTLSCSPISGHRSVSWYQQTPGQGLQFLFEYFSETQRNKGNFPGRFSGRQFSNSRSEMNVSTLELGDSALYLCASSPDRGLTGELFFGEGSRLTVL.

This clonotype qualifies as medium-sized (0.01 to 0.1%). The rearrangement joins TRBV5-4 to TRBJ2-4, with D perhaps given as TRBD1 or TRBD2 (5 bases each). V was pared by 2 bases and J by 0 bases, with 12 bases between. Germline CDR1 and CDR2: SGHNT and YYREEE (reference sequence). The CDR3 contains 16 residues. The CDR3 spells CASSFRGDVAKNIQYF. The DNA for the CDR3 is TGTGCCAGCAGCTTTCGAGGGGACGTAGCCAAAAACATTCAGTACTTC.

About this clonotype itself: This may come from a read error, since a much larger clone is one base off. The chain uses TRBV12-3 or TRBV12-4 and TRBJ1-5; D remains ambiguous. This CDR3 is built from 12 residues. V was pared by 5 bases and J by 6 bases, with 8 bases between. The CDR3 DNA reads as TGTGCCAGCAGTGAATGGAGTCAGCCCCAGCATTTT. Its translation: CASSEWSQPQHF.

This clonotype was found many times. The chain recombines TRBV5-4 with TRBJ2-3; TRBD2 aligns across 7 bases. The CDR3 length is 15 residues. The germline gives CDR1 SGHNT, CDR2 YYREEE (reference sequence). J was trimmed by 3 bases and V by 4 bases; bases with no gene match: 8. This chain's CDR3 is CASSLASGGTDTQYF. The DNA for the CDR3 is TGTGCCAGCAGCCTGGCTAGCGGAGGGACAGATACGCAGTATTTT. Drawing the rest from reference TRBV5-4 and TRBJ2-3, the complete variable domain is ETGVTQSPTHLIKTRGQQVTLRCSSQSGHNTVSWYQQALGQGPQFIFQYYREEENGRGNFPPRFSGLQFPNYSSELNVNALELDDSALYLCASSLASGGTDTQYFGPGTRLTVL.

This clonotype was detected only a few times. The CDR3, as DNA: TGCGCCAGCAGCTTAACCCCCCACCGAAGGCAAGAGACCCAGTACTTC. This codes for CASSLTPHRRQETQYF. The chain combines TRBV5-1 with TRBJ2-5; D is unclear. The CDR3 totals 16 residues. The V and J ends lost 2 bases and 2 bases respectively, with 16 bases between them. CDR1 is SGHRS, CDR2 YFSETQ, per germline. Full variable domain (outside the CDR3, taken from reference TRBV5-1 and TRBJ2-5): KAGVTQTPRYLIKTRGQQVTLSCSPISGHRSVSWYQQTPGQGLQFLFEYFSETQRNKGNFPGRFSGRQFSNSRSEMNVSTLELGDSALYLCASSLTPHRRQETQYFGPGTRLLVL.

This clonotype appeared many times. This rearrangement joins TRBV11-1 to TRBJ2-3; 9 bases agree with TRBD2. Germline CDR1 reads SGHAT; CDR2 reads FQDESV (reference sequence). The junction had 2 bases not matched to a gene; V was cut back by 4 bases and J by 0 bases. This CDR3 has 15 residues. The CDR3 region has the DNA TGTGCCAGCAGCTGGCTAGCGGGGAGCACAGATACGCAGTATTTT. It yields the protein CASSWLAGSTDTQYF. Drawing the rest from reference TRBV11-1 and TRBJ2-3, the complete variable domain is EAEVAQSPRYKITEKSQAVAFWCDPISGHATLYWYRQILGQGPELLVQFQDESVVDDSQLPKDRFSAERLKGVDSTLKIQPAELGDSAMYLCASSWLAGSTDTQYFGPGTRLTVL.

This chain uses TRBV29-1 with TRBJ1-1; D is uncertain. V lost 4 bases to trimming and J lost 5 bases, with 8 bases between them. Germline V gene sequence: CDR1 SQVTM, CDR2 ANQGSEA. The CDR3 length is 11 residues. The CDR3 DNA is TGCAGCGTTGGGTCCTGGACTGAAGCTTTCTTT. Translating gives CSVGSWTEAFF. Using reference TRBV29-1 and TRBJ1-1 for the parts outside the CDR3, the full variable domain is SAVISQKPSRDICQRGTSLTIQCQVDSQVTMMFWYRQQPGQSLTLIATANQGSEATYESGFVIDKFPISRPNLTFSTLTVSNMSPEDSSIYLCSVGSWTEAFFGQGTRLTVV.

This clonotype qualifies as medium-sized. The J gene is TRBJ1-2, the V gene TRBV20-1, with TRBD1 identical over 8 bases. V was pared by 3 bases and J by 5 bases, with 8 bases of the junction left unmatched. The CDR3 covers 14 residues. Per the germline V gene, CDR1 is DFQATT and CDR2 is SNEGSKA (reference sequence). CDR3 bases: TGCAGTGCTAGGGCGGACAGGGTAGGATATGGCTACACCTTC. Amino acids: CSARADRVGYGYTF.